The present T cell receptor (beta chain) was sequenced within a study of blood T cell repertoires in COVID-19. Sequencing was performed with immunoSEQ multiplex PCR; in TCRdb, only in-frame clones are kept and a portion is missing. Among around 380,000 clones listed, around 87% were seen once. Trimming took 6 bases from V and 5 from J; bases not matched to a gene: 3. Germline CDR1 SNHLY, CDR2 FYNNEI. CDR3 length equals 13 residues. The receptor's source is a young man who had recovered from COVID-19. The sequencing input was PBMCs or T cells enriched from blood (not recorded which). The chain is built from TRBV2 and TRBJ1-1; 10 positions agree with TRBD1. The CDR3 region is CASSEDRGTEAFF. The CDR3 DNA sequence: TGTGCCAGCAGCGAGGACAGGGGGACTGAAGCTTTCTTT.